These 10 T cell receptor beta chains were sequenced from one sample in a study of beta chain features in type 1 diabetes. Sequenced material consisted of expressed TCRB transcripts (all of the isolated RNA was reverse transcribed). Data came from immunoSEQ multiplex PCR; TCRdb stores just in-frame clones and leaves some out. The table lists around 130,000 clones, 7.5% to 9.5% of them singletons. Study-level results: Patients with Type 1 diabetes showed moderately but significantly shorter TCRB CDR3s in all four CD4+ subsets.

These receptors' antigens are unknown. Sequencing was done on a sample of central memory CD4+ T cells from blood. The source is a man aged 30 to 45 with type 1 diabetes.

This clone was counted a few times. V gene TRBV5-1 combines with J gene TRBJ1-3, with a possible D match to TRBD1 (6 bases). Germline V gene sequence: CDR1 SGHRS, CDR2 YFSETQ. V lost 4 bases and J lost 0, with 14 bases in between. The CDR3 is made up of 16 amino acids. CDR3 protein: CASSRNAGASGNTIYF. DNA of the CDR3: TGCGCCAGCAGCCGAAATGCGGGGGCCTCTGGAAACACCATATATTTT.

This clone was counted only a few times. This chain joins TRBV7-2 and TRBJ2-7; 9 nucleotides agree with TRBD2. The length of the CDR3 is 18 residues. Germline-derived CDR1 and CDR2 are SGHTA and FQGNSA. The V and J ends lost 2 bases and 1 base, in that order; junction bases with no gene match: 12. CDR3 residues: CASSLRSGGGAVSYEQYF. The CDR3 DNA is TGTGCCAGCAGCTTAAGGTCGGGCGGGGGGGCGGTTTCCTACGAGCAGTACTTC. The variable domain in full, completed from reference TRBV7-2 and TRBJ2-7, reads GAGVSQSPSNKVTEKGKDVELRCDPISGHTALYWYRQSLGQGLEFLIYFQGNSAPDKSGLPSDRFSAERTGGSVSTLTIQRTQQEDSAVYLCASSLRSGGGAVSYEQYFGPGTRLTVT.

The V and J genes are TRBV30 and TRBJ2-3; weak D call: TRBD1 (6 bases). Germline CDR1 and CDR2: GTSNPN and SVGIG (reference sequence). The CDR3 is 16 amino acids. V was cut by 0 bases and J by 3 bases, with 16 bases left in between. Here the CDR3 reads CAWSVLTGTRTDTQYF. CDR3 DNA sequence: TGTGCCTGGAGTGTACTAACAGGGACGCGAACAGATACGCAGTATTTT.

CDR3 nucleotide sequence: TGTGCCAGTAGTATGGGACAGGGAGTAACAGATGAGCAGTTCTTC. Residues: CASSMGQGVTDEQFF. V is TRBV19 and J is TRBJ2-1, with 9 bases lining up with TRBD1. The CDR3 runs 15 residues. The germline gives CDR1 LNHDA, CDR2 SQIVND (reference sequence). The V segment lost 3 bases and the J segment 8 bases; nucleotides outside the gene matches: 8.

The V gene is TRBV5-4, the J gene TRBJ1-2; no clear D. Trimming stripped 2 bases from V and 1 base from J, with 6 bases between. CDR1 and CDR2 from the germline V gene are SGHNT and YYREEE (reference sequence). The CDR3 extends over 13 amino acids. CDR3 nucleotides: TGTGCCAGCAGCTTAGAGGTTAACTATGGCTACACCTTC. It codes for CASSLEVNYGYTF. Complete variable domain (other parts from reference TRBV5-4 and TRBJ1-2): ETGVTQSPTHLIKTRGQQVTLRCSSQSGHNTVSWYQQALGQGPQFIFQYYREEENGRGNFPPRFSGLQFPNYSSELNVNALELDDSALYLCASSLEVNYGYTFGSGTRLTVV.

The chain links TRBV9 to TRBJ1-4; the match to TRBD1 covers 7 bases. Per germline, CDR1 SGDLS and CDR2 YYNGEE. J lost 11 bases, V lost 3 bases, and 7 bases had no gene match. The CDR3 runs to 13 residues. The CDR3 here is CASSAFQGGKLFF. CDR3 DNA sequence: TGTGCCAGCAGCGCTTTTCAGGGGGGCAAACTGTTTTTT.

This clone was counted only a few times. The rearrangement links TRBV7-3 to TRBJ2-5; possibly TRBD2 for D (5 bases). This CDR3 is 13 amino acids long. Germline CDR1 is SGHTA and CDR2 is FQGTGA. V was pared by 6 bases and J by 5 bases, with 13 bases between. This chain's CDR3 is CASSSSTMETQYF. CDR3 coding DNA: TGTGCCAGCAGTTCTAGCACGATGGAGACCCAGTACTTC.

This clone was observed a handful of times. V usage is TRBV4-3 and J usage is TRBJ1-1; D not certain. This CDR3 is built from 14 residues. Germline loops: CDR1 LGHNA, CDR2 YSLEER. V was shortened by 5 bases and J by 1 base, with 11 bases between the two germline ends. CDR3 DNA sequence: TGCGCCAGCAGCGTCGCAGGCCCGAACACTGAAGCTTTCTTT. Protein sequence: CASSVAGPNTEAFF.

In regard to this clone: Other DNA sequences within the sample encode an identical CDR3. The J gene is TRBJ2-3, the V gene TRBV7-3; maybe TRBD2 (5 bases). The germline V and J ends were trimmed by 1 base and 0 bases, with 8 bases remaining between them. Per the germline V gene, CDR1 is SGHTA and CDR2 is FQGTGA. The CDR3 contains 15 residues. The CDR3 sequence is CASSLIPGSTDTQYF. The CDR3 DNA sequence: TGTGCCAGCAGCTTAATTCCGGGGAGCACAGATACGCAGTATTTT.

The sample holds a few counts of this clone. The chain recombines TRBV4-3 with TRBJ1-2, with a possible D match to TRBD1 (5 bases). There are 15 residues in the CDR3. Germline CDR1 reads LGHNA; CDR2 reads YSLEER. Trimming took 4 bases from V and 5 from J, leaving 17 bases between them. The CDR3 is CASSPQVQGGYGYTF. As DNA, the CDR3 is TGCGCCAGCAGCCCCCAAGTCCAGGGAGGTTATGGCTACACCTTC.